Following are 7 T cell receptor beta chains from one sample sequenced in a study of PD-1 blockade in classical Hodgkin lymphoma. Time point described: cycle 4 day 1 (C4D1), after 6 weeks of nivolumab. Each of the patients experienced relapse following autologous stem cell transplantation, and their brentuximab vedotin exposure differed. Produced via immunoSEQ multiplex PCR; TCRdb's table is partial and in-frame only. Of fewer than 25,000 clones in the sample, roughly 90% were seen once. The sequenced sample was peripheral blood mononuclear cells (PBMCs), obtained before the fourth cycle of nivolumab. The source of these receptors is a human donor with classical Hodgkin lymphoma.

The chain is built from TRBV28 and TRBJ2-7, with 8 bases matching TRBD2. Germline V gene sequence: CDR1 MDHEN, CDR2 SYDVKM. The CDR3 spans 14 residues. V lost 4 bases and J lost 7; bases outside the gene matches: 9. The CDR3 sequence: CASSSPGLAAEQYF. The CDR3, as DNA: TGTGCCAGCAGTTCCCCAGGACTAGCCGCGGAGCAGTACTTC.

This clone appeared a few times. The chain is built from TRBV9 and TRBJ1-2; TRBD1 is a possible D gene (5 bases). The V gene lost 0 bases and the J gene lost 5 bases, with 8 bases spanning the gap. The CDR3 is made up of 13 amino acids. CDR1 is SGDLS, CDR2 YYNGEE, per germline. DNA of the CDR3: TGTGCCAGCAGCGTAGGTTGGGGGTATGGCTACACCTTC. This encodes CASSVGWGYGYTF.

J is TRBJ2-7 and V is TRBV7-8; 10 bases are shared with TRBD1. This CDR3 has 14 amino acids. V lost 2 bases and J lost 6; bases outside the gene matches: 4. Germline loops: CDR1 SGHVS, CDR2 FQNEAQ. CDR3 protein: CASSLIRQGAEQYF. CDR3 nucleotides: TGTGCCAGCAGCTTAATCCGACAGGGGGCCGAGCAGTACTTC.

This chain's CDR3 is CAISESNRGGYGYTF. The CDR3 DNA follows: TGTGCCATCAGTGAGTCGAACAGGGGAGGCTATGGCTACACCTTC. The chain couples TRBV10-3 to TRBJ1-2; 7 bases map to TRBD1. Looked up from germline, CDR1 is ENHRY and CDR2 is SYGVKD. The CDR3 sequence is 15 residues long. Trimming cost V 0 bases and J 4 bases; bases outside gene matches: 5.

The gene calls are TRBV6-5 and TRBJ2-3, with D perhaps TRBD2 (5 bases). CDR3 size: 12 residues. V was cut by 5 bases and J by 4 bases, with 7 bases left in between. The germline gives CDR1 MNHEY, CDR2 SVGAGI. The CDR3 reads CASSALADTQYF. CDR3 DNA: TGTGCCAGCAGTGCACTAGCAGATACGCAGTATTTT.

The J gene is TRBJ1-2, the V gene TRBV2; 8 nucleotides align to TRBD1. CDR3 length: 15 amino acids. Germline CDR1 and CDR2: SNHLY and FYNNEI. The V gene end was trimmed by 8 bases and the J gene end by 5 bases; junction bases not matched to a gene: 13. CDR3 sequence: CASLRQGRGRYGYTF. CDR3 DNA sequence: TGTGCCAGCCTTCGACAGGGGAGGGGAAGGTATGGCTACACCTTC. The variable domain in full, completed from reference TRBV2 and TRBJ1-2, reads EPEVTQTPSHQVTQMGQEVILRCVPISNHLYFYWYRQILGQKVEFLVSFYNNEISEKSEIFDDQFSVERPDGSNFTLKIRSTKLEDSAMYFCASLRQGRGRYGYTFGSGTRLTVV.

The gene calls are TRBV10-3 and TRBJ2-5; TRBD2 agrees at 9 bases. V shed 8 bases and J 1 base; nucleotides not matched to a gene: 8. The CDR3 contains 15 residues. Looked up from germline, CDR1 is ENHRY and CDR2 is SYGVKD. The CDR3 protein is CAIGLAPEFQETQYF. The CDR3 DNA reads TGTGCCATCGGACTAGCGCCTGAGTTCCAAGAGACCCAGTACTTC.